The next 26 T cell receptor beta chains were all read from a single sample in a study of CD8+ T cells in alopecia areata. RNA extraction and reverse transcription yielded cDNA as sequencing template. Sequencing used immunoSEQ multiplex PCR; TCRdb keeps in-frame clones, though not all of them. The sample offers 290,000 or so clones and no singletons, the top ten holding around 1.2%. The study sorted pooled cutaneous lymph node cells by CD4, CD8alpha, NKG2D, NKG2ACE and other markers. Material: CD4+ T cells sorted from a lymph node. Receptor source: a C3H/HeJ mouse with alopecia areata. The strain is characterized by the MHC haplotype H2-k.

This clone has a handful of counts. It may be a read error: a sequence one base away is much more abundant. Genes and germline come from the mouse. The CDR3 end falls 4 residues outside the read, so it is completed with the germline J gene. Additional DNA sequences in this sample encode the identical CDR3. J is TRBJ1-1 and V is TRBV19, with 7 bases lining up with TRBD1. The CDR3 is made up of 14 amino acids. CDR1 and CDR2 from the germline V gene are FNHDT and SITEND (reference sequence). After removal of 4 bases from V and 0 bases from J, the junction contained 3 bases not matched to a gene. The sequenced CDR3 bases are TGTGCCAGCAGTCGACAGGGCGCAAACACA. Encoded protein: CASSRQGANT. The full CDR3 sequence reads CASSRQGANTEVFF.

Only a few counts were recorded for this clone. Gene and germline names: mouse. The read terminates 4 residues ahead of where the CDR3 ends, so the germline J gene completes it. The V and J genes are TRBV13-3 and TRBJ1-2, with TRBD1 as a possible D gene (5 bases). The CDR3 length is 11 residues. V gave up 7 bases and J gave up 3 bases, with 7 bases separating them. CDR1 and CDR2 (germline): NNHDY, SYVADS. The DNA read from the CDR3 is TGTGCCAGCCCAGGGCACTCC. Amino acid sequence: CASPGHS. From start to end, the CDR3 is CASPGHSDYTF.

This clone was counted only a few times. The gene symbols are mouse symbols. CDR3 region: CASSSYEQYF. CDR3 bases read: TGTGCTAGCAGTTCATAT. The J gene is TRBJ2-7, the V gene TRBV17; D uncertain. The read finishes 4 residues shy of the CDR3 end, and the germline J gene is used to complete it. The CDR3 contains 10 residues. Germline V gene sequence: CDR1 MNHDT, CDR2 YYDKIL.

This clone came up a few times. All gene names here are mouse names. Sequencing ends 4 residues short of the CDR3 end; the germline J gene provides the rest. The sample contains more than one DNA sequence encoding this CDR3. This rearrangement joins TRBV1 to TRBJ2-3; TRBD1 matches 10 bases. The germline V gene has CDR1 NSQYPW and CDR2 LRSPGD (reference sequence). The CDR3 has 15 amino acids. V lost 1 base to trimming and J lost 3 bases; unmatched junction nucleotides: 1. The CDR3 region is CTCSAVDRGAETLYF. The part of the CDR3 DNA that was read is TGCACCTGCAGTGCAGTGGACAGGGGGGCAGAA.

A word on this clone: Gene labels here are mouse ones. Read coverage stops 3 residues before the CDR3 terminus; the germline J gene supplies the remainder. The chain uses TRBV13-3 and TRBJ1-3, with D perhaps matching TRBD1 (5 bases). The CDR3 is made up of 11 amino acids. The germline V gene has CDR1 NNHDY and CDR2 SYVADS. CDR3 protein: CASSEGVALYF. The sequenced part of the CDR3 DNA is TGTGCCAGCAGTGAAGGGGTGGCG.

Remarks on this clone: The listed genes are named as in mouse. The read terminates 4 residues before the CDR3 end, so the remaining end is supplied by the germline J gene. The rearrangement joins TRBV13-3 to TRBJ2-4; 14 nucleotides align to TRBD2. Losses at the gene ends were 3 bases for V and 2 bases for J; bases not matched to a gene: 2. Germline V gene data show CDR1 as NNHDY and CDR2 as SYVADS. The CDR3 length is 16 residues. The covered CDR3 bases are TGTGCCAGCAGTGCGGGACTGGGGGGGCTTCAAAAC. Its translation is CASSAGLGGLQN. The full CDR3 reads CASSAGLGGLQNTLYF. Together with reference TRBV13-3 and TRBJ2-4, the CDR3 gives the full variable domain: EAAVTQSPRSKVAVTGGKVTLSCHQTNNHDYMYWYRQDTGHGLRLIHYSYVADSTEKGDIPDGYKASRPSQENFSLILELASLSQTAVYFCASSAGLGGLQNTLYFGAGTRLSVL.

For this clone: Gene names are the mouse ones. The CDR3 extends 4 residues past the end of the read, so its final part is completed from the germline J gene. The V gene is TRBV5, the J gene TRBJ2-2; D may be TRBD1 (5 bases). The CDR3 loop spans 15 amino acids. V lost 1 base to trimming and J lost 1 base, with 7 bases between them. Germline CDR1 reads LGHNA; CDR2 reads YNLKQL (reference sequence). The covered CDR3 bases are TGTGCCAGCAGCCAAGGACAGCTAAACACCGGG. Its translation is CASSQGQLNTG. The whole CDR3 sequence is CASSQGQLNTGQLYF.

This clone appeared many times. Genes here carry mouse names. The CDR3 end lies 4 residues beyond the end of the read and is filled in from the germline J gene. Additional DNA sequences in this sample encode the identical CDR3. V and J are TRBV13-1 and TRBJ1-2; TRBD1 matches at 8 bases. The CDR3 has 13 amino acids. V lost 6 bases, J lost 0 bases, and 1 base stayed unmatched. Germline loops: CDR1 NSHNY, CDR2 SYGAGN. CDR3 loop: CASKQGANSDYTF. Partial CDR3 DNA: TGTGCCAGCAAACAGGGGGCAAACTCC.

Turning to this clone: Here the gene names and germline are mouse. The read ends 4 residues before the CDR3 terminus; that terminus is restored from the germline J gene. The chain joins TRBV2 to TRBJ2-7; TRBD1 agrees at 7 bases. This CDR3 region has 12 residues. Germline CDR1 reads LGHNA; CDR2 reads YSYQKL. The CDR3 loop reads CASSQTGDEQYF. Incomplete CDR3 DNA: TGTGCCAGCAGCCAAACAGGGGAT.

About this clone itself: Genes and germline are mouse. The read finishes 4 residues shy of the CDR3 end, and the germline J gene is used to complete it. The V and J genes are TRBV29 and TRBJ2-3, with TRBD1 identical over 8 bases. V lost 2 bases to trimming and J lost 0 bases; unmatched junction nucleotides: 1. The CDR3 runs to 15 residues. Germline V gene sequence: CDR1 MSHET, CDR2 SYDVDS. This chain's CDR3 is CASSLTGGSAETLYF. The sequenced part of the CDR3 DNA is TGTGCTAGCAGTTTAACAGGGGGTAGTGCAGAA.

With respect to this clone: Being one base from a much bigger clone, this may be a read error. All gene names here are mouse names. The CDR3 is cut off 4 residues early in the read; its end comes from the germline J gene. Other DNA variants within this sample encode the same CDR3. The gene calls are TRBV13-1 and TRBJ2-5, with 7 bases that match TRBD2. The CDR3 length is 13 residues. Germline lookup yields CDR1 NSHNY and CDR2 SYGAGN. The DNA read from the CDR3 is TGTGCCAGCAGTGAGTGGGGGGAAGAC. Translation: CASSEWGED. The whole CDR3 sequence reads CASSEWGEDTQYF.

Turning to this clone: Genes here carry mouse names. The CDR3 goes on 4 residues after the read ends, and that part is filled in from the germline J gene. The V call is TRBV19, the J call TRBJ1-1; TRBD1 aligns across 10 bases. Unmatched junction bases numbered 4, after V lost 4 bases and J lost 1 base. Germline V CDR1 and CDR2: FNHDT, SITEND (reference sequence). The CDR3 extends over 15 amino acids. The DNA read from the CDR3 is TGTGCCAGCAGTCCGACAGGGGGCATGAACACA. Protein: CASSPTGGMNT. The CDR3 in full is CASSPTGGMNTEVFF.

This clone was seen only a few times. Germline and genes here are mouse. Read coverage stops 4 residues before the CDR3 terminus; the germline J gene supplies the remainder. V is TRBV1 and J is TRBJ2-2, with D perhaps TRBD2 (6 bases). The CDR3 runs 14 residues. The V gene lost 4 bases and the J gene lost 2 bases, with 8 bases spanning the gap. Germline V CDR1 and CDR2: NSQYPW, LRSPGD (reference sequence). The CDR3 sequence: CTCSVGGNTGQLYF. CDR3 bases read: TGCACCTGCAGTGTCGGGGGGAACACCGGG. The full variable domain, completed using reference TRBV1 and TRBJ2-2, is VTLLEQNPRWRLVPRGQAVNLRCILKNSQYPWMSWYQQDLQKQLQWLFTLRSPGDKEVKSLPGADYLATRVTDTELRLQVANMSQGRTLYCTCSVGGNTGQLYFGEGSKLTVL.

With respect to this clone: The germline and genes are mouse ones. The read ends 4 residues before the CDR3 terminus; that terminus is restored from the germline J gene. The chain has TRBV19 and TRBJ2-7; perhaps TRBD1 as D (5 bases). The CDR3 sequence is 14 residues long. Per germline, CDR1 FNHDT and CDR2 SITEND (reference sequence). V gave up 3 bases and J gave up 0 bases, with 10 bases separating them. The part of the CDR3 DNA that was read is TGTGCCAGCAGTACCAGACAGAGCTCCTAT. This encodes CASSTRQSSY. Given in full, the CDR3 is CASSTRQSSYEQYF.

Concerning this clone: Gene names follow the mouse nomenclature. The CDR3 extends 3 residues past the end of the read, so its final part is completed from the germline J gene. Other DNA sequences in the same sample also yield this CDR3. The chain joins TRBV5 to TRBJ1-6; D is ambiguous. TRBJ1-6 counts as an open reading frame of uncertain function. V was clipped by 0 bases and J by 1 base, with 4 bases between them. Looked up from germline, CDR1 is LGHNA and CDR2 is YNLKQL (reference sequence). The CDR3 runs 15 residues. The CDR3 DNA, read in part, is TGTGCCAGCAGCCAAGAAGGGTCCTATAATTCGCCC. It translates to CASSQEGSYNSP. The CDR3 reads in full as CASSQEGSYNSPLYF.

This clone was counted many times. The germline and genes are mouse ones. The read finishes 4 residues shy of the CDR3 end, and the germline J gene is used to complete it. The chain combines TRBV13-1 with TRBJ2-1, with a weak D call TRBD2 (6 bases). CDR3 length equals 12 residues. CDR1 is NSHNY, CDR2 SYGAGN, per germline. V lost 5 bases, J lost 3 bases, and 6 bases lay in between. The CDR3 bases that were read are TGTGCCAGCAGGGGGGGCTATGCT. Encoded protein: CASRGGYA. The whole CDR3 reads CASRGGYAEQFF.

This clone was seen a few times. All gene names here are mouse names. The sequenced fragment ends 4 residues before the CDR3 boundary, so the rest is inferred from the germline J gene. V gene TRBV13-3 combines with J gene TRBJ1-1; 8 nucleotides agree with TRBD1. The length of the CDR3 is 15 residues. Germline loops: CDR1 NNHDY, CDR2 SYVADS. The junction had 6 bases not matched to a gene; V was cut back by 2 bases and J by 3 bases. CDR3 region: CASSDPQGADTEVFF. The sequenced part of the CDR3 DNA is TGTGCCAGCAGTGACCCGCAGGGGGCCGACACA.

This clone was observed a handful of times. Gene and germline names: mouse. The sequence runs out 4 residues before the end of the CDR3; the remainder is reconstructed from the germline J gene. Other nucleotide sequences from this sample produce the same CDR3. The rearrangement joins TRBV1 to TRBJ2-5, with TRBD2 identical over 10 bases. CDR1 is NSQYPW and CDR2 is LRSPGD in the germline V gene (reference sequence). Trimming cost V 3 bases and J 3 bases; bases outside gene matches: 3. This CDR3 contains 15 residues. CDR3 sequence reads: CTCSAALGGQDTQYF. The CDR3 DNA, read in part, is TGCACCTGCAGTGCGGCACTGGGGGGGCAAGAC.

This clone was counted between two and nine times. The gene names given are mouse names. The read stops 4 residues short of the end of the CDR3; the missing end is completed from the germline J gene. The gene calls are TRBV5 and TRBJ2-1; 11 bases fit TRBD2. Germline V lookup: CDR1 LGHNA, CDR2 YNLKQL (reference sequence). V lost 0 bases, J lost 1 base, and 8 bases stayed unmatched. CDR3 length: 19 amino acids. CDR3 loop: CASSQENWGGVGNYAEQFF. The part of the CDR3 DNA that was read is TGTGCCAGCAGCCAAGAAAACTGGGGGGGCGTGGGGAACTATGCT.

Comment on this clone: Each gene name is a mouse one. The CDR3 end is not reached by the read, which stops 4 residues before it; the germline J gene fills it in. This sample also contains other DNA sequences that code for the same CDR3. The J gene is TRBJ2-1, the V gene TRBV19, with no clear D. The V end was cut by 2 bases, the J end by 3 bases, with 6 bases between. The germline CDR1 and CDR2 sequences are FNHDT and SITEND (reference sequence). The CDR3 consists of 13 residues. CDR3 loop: CASSINSYAEQFF. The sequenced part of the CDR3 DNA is TGTGCCAGCAGTATCAACAGCTATGCT.

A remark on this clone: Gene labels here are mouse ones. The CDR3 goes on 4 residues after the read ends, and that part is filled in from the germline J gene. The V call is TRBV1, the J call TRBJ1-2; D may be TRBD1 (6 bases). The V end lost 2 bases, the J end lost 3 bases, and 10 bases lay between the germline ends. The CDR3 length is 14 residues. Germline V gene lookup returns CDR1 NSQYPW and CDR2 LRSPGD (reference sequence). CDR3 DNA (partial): TGCACCTGCAGTGCACCAGGGGTGGACTCC. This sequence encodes CTCSAPGVDS. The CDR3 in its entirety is CTCSAPGVDSDYTF.

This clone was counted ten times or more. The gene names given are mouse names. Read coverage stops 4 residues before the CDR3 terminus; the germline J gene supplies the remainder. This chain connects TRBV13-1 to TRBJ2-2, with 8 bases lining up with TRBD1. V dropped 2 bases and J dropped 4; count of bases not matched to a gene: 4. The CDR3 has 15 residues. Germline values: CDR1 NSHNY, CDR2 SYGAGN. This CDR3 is CASSEQGVSTGQLYF. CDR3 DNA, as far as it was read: TGTGCCAGCAGTGAACAGGGGGTGTCCACCGGG.

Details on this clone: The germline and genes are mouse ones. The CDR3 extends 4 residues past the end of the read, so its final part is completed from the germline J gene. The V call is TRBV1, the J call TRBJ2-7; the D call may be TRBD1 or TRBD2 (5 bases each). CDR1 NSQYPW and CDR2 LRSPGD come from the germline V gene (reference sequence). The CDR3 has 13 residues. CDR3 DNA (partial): TGCACCTGCAGTGCAGGGGGCGTCGAT. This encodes CTCSAGGVD. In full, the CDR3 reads CTCSAGGVDEQYF.

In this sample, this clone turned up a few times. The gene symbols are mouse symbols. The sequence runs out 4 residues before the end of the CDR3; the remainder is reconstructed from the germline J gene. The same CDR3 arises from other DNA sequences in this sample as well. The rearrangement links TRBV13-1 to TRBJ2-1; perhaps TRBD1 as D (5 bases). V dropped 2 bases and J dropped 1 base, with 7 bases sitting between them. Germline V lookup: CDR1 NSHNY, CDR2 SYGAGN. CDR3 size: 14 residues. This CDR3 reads CASSDGQNYAEQFF. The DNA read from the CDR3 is TGTGCCAGCAGTGACGGACAAAACTATGCT.

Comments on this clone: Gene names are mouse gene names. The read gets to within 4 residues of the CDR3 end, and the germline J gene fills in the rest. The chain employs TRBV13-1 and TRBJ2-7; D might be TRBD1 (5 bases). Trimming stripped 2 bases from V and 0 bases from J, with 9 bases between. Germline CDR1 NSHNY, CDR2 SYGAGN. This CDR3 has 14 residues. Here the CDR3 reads CASSEDSSSYEQYF. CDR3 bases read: TGTGCCAGCAGTGAAGACAGCAGCTCCTAT.

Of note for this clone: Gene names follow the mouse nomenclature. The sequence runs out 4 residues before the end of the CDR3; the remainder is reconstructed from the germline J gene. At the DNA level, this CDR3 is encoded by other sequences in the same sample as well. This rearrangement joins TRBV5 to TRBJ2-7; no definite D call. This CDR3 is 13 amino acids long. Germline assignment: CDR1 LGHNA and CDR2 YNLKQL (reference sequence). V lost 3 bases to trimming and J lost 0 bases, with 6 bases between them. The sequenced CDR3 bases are TGTGCCAGCAGCCAGGGTAGCTCCTAT. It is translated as CASSQGSSY. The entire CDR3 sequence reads CASSQGSSYEQYF.